These T cell receptor beta chains were read from a single sample in a study of OX40 agonist ivuxolimab in advanced cancers. TCRdb keeps only in-frame clones here, not all; method: immunoSEQ multiplex PCR. Seen here are 45,000 or so clones, 88% observed once, and the top ten hold approximately 0.97%. Sequenced material: CD4+ or CD8+ T cells sorted from blood, taken in a trial of the OX40 agonist ivuxolimab. All receptors derive from an adult with an advanced solid tumor such as melanoma, head and neck, liver or kidney cancer. Both conserved end residues are part of each CDR3. A D gene is named only where the DNA matches it firmly. Expanded clones get a size class; other rows say once, few or many, or leave the size out.

D gene: .; J gene: TRBJ2-5; clone size: .; V gene: TRBV27; CDR3 protein: CASSLSTGDQETQYF; CDR3 DNA: TGTGCCAGCAGTTTATCGACCGGGGACCAAGAGACCCAGTACTTC
D gene: .; J gene: TRBJ1-4; clone size: .; V gene: TRBV28; CDR3 protein: CASSSYRTTNEKLFF; CDR3 DNA: TGTGCCAGCAGTTCGTACAGGACAACTAATGAAAAACTGTTTTTT
D gene: .; J gene: TRBJ2-7; clone size: .; V gene: TRBV30; CDR3 protein: CAWTVGPTEQYF; CDR3 DNA: TGTGCCTGGACCGTGGGGCCAACGGAGCAGTACTTC
D gene: .; J gene: TRBJ1-2; clone size: .; V gene: TRBV7-3; CDR3 protein: CASSLTADKAYGYTF; CDR3 DNA: TGTGCCAGCAGCTTAACTGCGGACAAGGCCTATGGCTACACCTTC
D gene: TRBD2; J gene: TRBJ2-2; clone size: .; V gene: TRBV4-2; CDR3 protein: CASSLWTSSTGELFF; CDR3 DNA: TGTGCCAGCAGCCTTTGGACTAGCAGCACCGGGGAGCTGTTTTTT
D gene: TRBD1; J gene: TRBJ2-7; clone size: .; V gene: TRBV2; CDR3 protein: CASRAFGTGLYEQYF; CDR3 DNA: TGTGCCAGCAGAGCCTTCGGGACAGGGTTATACGAGCAGTACTTC
D gene: .; J gene: TRBJ2-2; clone size: .; V gene: TRBV9; CDR3 protein: CASSVATGADTGELFF; CDR3 DNA: TGTGCCAGCAGCGTAGCTACGGGAGCGGACACCGGGGAGCTGTTTTTT
D gene: TRBD2; J gene: TRBJ2-1; clone size: .; V gene: TRBV7-3; CDR3 protein: CASSLEASGYNEQFF; CDR3 DNA: TGTGCCAGCAGCTTAGAGGCTAGCGGCTACAATGAGCAGTTCTTC
D gene: TRBD2; J gene: TRBJ2-2; clone size: .; V gene: TRBV19; CDR3 protein: CASTKREGQGGELFF; CDR3 DNA: TGTGCCAGTACGAAGCGGGAGGGCCAGGGCGGGGAGCTGTTTTTT
D gene: .; J gene: TRBJ2-4; clone size: .; V gene: TRBV7-2; CDR3 protein: CASSLRRGFENIQYF; CDR3 DNA: TGTGCCAGCAGCTTGCGTCGGGGCTTTGAAAACATTCAGTACTTC
D gene: .; J gene: TRBJ2-1; clone size: .; V gene: TRBV7-9; CDR3 protein: CASSFSGSSYNEQFF; CDR3 DNA: TGTGCCAGCAGCTTCAGCGGAAGCTCCTACAATGAGCAGTTCTTC
D gene: TRBD1; J gene: TRBJ1-6; clone size: .; V gene: TRBV7-9; CDR3 protein: CASSSGQGRGESPLHF; CDR3 DNA: TGTGCCAGCAGCTCGGGACAGGGGAGAGGGGAATCACCCCTCCACTTT
D gene: TRBD1; J gene: TRBJ1-6; clone size: few; V gene: TRBV6-5; CDR3 protein: CASSPGTGRSPLHF; CDR3 DNA: TGTGCCAGCAGCCCCGGGACAGGGCGGTCACCCCTCCACTTT
D gene: .; J gene: TRBJ2-7; clone size: .; V gene: TRBV7-2; CDR3 protein: CASSYSTGTVYEQYF; CDR3 DNA: TGTGCCAGCAGCTATTCTACAGGGACCGTCTACGAGCAGTACTTC
D gene: .; J gene: TRBJ1-2; clone size: few; V gene: TRBV6-6; CDR3 protein: CASRAYRDGYTF; CDR3 DNA: TGTGCCAGCAGGGCTTACAGAGATGGCTACACCTTC
D gene: .; J gene: TRBJ1-1; clone size: once; V gene: TRBV29-1; CDR3 protein: CSVLGVRDTEAFF; CDR3 DNA: TGCAGCGTCCTCGGGGTACGGGACACTGAAGCTTTCTTT
D gene: TRBD2; J gene: TRBJ2-3; clone size: .; V gene: TRBV15; CDR3 protein: CATSTAGGADTQYF; CDR3 DNA: TGTGCCACCAGCACCGCGGGGGGAGCAGATACGCAGTATTTT
D gene: .; J gene: TRBJ1-1; clone size: .; V gene: TRBV5-1; CDR3 protein: CASSFSQAVTEAFF; CDR3 DNA: TGCGCCAGCAGCTTTTCACAGGCGGTCACTGAAGCTTTCTTT
D gene: TRBD2; J gene: TRBJ2-2; clone size: .; V gene: TRBV7-8; CDR3 protein: CASSLAPRPSGSRAGELFF; CDR3 DNA: TGTGCCAGCAGCTTAGCGCCAAGGCCTAGCGGGAGTCGGGCCGGGGAGCTGTTTTTT
D gene: TRBD1; J gene: TRBJ2-5; clone size: .; V gene: TRBV7-2; CDR3 protein: CASSLDRGVLETQYF; CDR3 DNA: TGTGCCAGCAGCTTAGACAGGGGGGTATTGGAGACCCAGTACTTC
D gene: .; J gene: TRBJ1-5; clone size: few; V gene: TRBV6-1; CDR3 protein: CATAERLRDQPQHF; CDR3 DNA: TGTGCCACGGCGGAAAGGCTCAGAGATCAGCCCCAGCATTTT
D gene: .; J gene: TRBJ1-4; clone size: .; V gene: TRBV4-2; CDR3 protein: CASSQDRTENEKLFF; CDR3 DNA: TGTGCCAGCAGCCAAGATCGGACGGAGAATGAAAAACTGTTTTTT
D gene: .; J gene: TRBJ1-3; clone size: .; V gene: TRBV7-9; CDR3 protein: CASSPYRGSSGNTIYF; CDR3 DNA: TGTGCCAGCAGCCCTTATAGGGGCAGCTCTGGAAACACCATATATTTT
D gene: TRBD1; J gene: TRBJ2-2; clone size: .; V gene: TRBV7-3; CDR3 protein: CASSLLGQGGTGELFF; CDR3 DNA: TGTGCCAGCAGCCTCCTCGGACAGGGGGGGACCGGGGAGCTGTTTTTT
D gene: .; J gene: TRBJ1-2; clone size: .; V gene: TRBV7-9; CDR3 protein: CASSPDTIFGYTF; CDR3 DNA: TGTGCCAGCAGCCCGGACACTATATTTGGCTACACCTTC
D gene: .; J gene: TRBJ2-1; clone size: .; V gene: TRBV30; CDR3 protein: CAWTRRGYNEQFF; CDR3 DNA: TGTGCCTGGACCCGGAGGGGATACAATGAGCAGTTCTTC
D gene: .; J gene: TRBJ2-2; clone size: .; V gene: TRBV19; CDR3 protein: CASSIVGGVGTGELFF; CDR3 DNA: TGTGCCAGTAGTATCGTGGGGGGCGTTGGAACCGGGGAGCTGTTTTTT
D gene: .; J gene: TRBJ1-1; clone size: .; V gene: TRBV9; CDR3 protein: CASSPIQGNTEAFF; CDR3 DNA: TGTGCCAGCAGCCCGATCCAGGGGAACACTGAAGCTTTCTTT
D gene: .; J gene: TRBJ1-5; clone size: .; V gene: TRBV7-9; CDR3 protein: CASSFEGARQPQHF; CDR3 DNA: TGTGCCAGCAGCTTCGAGGGAGCACGGCAGCCCCAGCATTTT
D gene: TRBD2; J gene: TRBJ2-2; clone size: .; V gene: TRBV4-2; CDR3 protein: CASSQDLASGSTGELFF; CDR3 DNA: TGTGCCAGCAGCCAAGATTTGGCTAGCGGGAGTACCGGGGAGCTGTTTTTT
D gene: .; J gene: TRBJ2-3; clone size: .; V gene: TRBV7-2; CDR3 protein: CASSSPWDTQYF; CDR3 DNA: TGTGCCAGCAGTTCCCCCTGGGATACGCAGTATTTT
D gene: TRBD1; J gene: TRBJ2-7; clone size: .; V gene: TRBV5-4; CDR3 protein: CASSINRDRAAEQYF; CDR3 DNA: TGTGCCAGCAGCATTAACCGGGACAGGGCAGCCGAGCAGTACTTC
D gene: TRBD1; J gene: TRBJ2-5; clone size: few; V gene: TRBV6-1; CDR3 protein: CASRISGQGETQYF; CDR3 DNA: TGTGCCAGCAGGATCTCGGGACAGGGGGAGACCCAGTACTTC
D gene: .; J gene: TRBJ1-2; clone size: .; V gene: TRBV19; CDR3 protein: CASSIAGRNYGYTF; CDR3 DNA: TGTGCCAGTAGTATAGCTGGGCGGAACTATGGCTACACCTTC
D gene: .; J gene: TRBJ1-2; clone size: .; V gene: TRBV6-1; CDR3 protein: CASSEGGAYGYTF; CDR3 DNA: TGTGCCAGCAGTGAAGGGGGGGCGTATGGCTACACCTTC
D gene: .; J gene: TRBJ1-1; clone size: .; V gene: TRBV28; CDR3 protein: CASTSAGRPEAFF; CDR3 DNA: TGTGCCAGCACTTCCGCCGGACGGCCCGAAGCTTTCTTT
D gene: TRBD2; J gene: TRBJ2-5; clone size: .; V gene: TRBV2; CDR3 protein: CASRAGGAQETQYF; CDR3 DNA: TGTGCCAGCAGGGCCGGGGGGGCCCAAGAGACCCAGTACTTC
D gene: .; J gene: TRBJ1-3; clone size: .; V gene: TRBV7-2; CDR3 protein: CASSSNSGNTIYF; CDR3 DNA: TGTGCCAGCAGCTCAAACTCTGGAAACACCATATATTTT
D gene: .; J gene: TRBJ2-2; clone size: .; V gene: TRBV9; CDR3 protein: CASSVGPGDTGELFF; CDR3 DNA: TGTGCCAGCAGCGTAGGACCAGGGGACACCGGGGAGCTGTTTTTT
D gene: .; J gene: TRBJ1-5; clone size: once; V gene: TRBV19; CDR3 protein: CASSGNPLGQPQHF; CDR3 DNA: TGTGCCAGTAGTGGCAACCCGCTAGGTCAGCCCCAGCATTTT
D gene: .; J gene: TRBJ1-2; clone size: once; V gene: TRBV5-8; CDR3 protein: CASSSRGYGYTF; CDR3 DNA: TGTGCCAGCAGCTCCAGGGGCTATGGCTACACCTTC
D gene: .; J gene: TRBJ2-7; clone size: few; V gene: TRBV7-9; CDR3 protein: CASSRDKAYEQYF; CDR3 DNA: TGTGCCAGCAGCCGGGACAAAGCCTACGAGCAGTACTTC
D gene: .; J gene: TRBJ2-7; clone size: .; V gene: TRBV5-3; CDR3 protein: CARNGQSYEQYF; CDR3 DNA: TGTGCCAGAAACGGACAGTCCTACGAGCAGTACTTC
D gene: TRBD1; J gene: TRBJ1-5; clone size: .; V gene: TRBV19; CDR3 protein: CASSIGADRSNQPQHF; CDR3 DNA: TGTGCCAGTAGTATAGGCGCGGACAGGAGCAATCAGCCCCAGCATTTT